This T cell receptor beta chain appears in the sequencing data of a study of cytomegalovirus exposure and HLA in healthy donors (TCRdb year 2017). At the level of the whole study: An earlier analysis of 587 of the donors reported about 260 Gb of sequence data and 117 million unique TCR beta sequences obtained from roughly 170 million T cells. An early release covering over 500 HLA-typed donors comprised approximately 300 gigabases of sequencing data and about 90 million unique TCR sequences. Of the roughly 400 genotyped donors, 65% to 90% were placed in the genetic ancestry cluster associated with self-reported Caucasian donors. The aim of the study was to test whether cataloging public T cell receptors could identify signatures of past pathogen exposure. The T cell repertoires of 670 or so subjects were profiled by immunosequencing and related to cytomegalovirus serostatus. A separate validation cohort of approximately 120 different subjects was used in addition to the roughly 720-subject first cohort. To predict cytomegalovirus infection status, the study brought together high-throughput TCR immunosequencing, statistical association of individual TCRs with disease status, and machine learning. To study patterns of TCR occurrence, a later analysis re-analyzed previously published TCR beta repertoires from 600 to 750 donors and added high-resolution HLA genotyping. The later analysis used no new phenotypic data to find candidate immune exposures, relying instead on TCR beta sequences and their occurrence across donors. An earlier analysis of approximately 640 of the donors applied high-throughput TCR beta sequencing to assess whether each TCR beta V gene segment acted as functional or pseudogenic. Donor age, sex, ethnicity and CMV serostatus were collected together with the repertoire data. Genome-wide SNP genotypes for about 60% of the 666 donors were used in a later genetic analysis, which treated that subset as a discovery cohort. Every discovery cohort repertoire had been produced on one sequencing platform. Both class I and class II loci were covered by HLA typing, at four-digit resolution. Typing coverage varied by locus: 629-630 donors for A, B, C, DRB1 and DQB1; roughly 520 for DQA1; more than 600 for DPA1; approximately 490 for DPB1. Because of strong linkage in the cohort, five DR-DQ haplotypes were treated as single units for association and clustering. Among 398 genotyped donors of the cohort, an average of approximately 230,000 unique TCR beta nucleotide sequences were sequenced per donor, around a sixth of them non-productive.

Remarks on this clone: What antigen it recognizes has not been identified. It has no much larger one-base neighbor in the sample; base qualities were not kept.

The cohort consisted of 600 or so healthy bone marrow donors. At the time of sampling, every cohort member was nominally healthy, though immune exposures that went unrecorded were likely present. The donor tested CMV seronegative, placing the donor among the 300 to 450 seronegative members of the cohort. A peripheral blood sample was provided by each donor, and peripheral blood mononuclear cells were used for TCR beta sequencing. The Qiagen DNeasy Blood Extraction Kit was used to extract genomic DNA from the blood cell samples. Overall study results and their limits: CMV serostatus was the only immune exposure information available for the cohort. Some IMGT-functional V segments, including TRBV6-2 and TRBV6-3, could not be distinguished by the 87-base-pair reads and were therefore excluded. While some public TCRs were present in many individuals, most TCR sequences turned up only very rarely across donors. A further reported finding was that TCR beta sequences accurately predicted the HLA-A and HLA-B alleles for most subjects in the first cohort. When HLA alleles, especially DR and DQ, strongly co-occurred, attributing TCR associations to individual alleles was difficult. A later genetic analysis associated a missense DCLRE1C variant with V-gene and J-gene trimming of TCR beta chains, and an independent cohort replicated the association. Because some donors lacked HLA typing at each locus, the association tests relied only on the typed subset. In a later analysis, several top co-occurrence clusters were reported to appear linked to parvovirus B19, influenza, CMV and Epstein-Barr virus. In the study, some 180 TCR beta chains were listed as associated with cytomegalovirus. In both the original and validation cohorts, the classifier was reported to diagnose cytomegalovirus status with high specificity and sensitivity. Compared with equally common non-associated chains, HLA-associated TCR beta chains in a later analysis were more clonally expanded and had lower generation probabilities. Specific HLA alleles were associated with 16,951 TCR beta sequences at a false discovery rate of 0.05 in a later analysis. An earlier analysis of roughly 570 of the donors showed that most TCR beta V segments appeared in productive rearrangements either about 90% or about 30% of the time, which broadly matched IMGT annotations. In a later analysis, the rate of TCR association differed among HLA loci, with DRB1 alleles having the most associated TCRs and HLA-C alleles having the fewest. This cohort had only TCR beta chains sequenced, and the lack of alpha or paired-chain data limited which features could be detected. A later genetic analysis reported fewer N-insertions in productive TCRs among donors in an Asian-associated ancestry cluster than the approximately 670-donor mean. Seventeen rarely observed V segments, including chromosome 9 orphons, were excluded from the earlier analysis of several hundred of the donors because counts were too low. In a later analysis, most CMV-associated TCR beta chains were found to appear HLA-restricted, with HLA associations seemingly driven largely by CMV exposure. Correlated functional status among segregating V segments might reflect linkage disequilibrium, but an unknown experimental factor could not be ruled out. A few of the identified cytomegalovirus-associated TCR beta chains were confirmed in vitro to be specific for cytomegalovirus antigens. Sequencing depth was assumed to be roughly uniform across donors in the presence/absence analyses, though that assumption may not hold. The authors suggested that the approach could potentially be extended to other disease states and immunological phenotypes. The sequencing pipeline was judged likely to have produced a cluster of highly shared sequence variants as a technical artifact.

The germline V gene gives CDR1 as MDHEN and CDR2 as SYDVKM. From the cysteine through the phenylalanine, the CDR3 covers 17 amino acids. Only CDR3 DNA remains: 51 bases, in frame from the first base. Trimming removed 2 bases from V and 8 bases from J; the gene matches leave 12 bases unexplained. The library relied on the immunoSEQ multiplex PCR assay. For the multiplex PCR, a mixture combining 60 forward primers for TCR Vbeta segments and 13 reverse primers for TCR Jbeta segments was used. The CDR3 region of rearranged TCR beta genes was amplified from genomic DNA with a multiplex PCR assay. The Illumina HiSeq System was used to sequence the amplified TCR beta libraries as 87-base-pair reads. The authors processed their data as follows. In a later analysis, tens of millions of unique TCR beta chains were counted across the 690 or so repertoires, and about 10 million of these chains were shared by at least two donors. A nearest-neighbor algorithm error-corrected the raw reads and collapsed the reads into unique sequences, merging closely related sequences to remove PCR and sequencing errors. CDR3 sequences were aligned to IMGT reference sequences to assign V, D and J gene segments. For a sequence to be retained, at least a six-nucleotide match to both a V gene segment and a J gene segment was required. A rearrangement counted as productive if the CDR3 had no stop codons and remained in frame with V and J, and every other rearrangement counted as non-productive. CDR3 was defined according to IMGT convention as the region running from the second conserved V-encoded cysteine to the conserved J-encoded phenylalanine. The earlier analysis of some 580 of the donors excluded any sequence lacking an unambiguous match to a single V gene segment. An earlier analysis of over 450 of the donors classified V segments as functional when productive rearrangements were above 56.7% and as segregating when the standard deviation between donors was above 5%. To diagnose cytomegalovirus status from the catalog of TCR beta chain sequences, a statistical classification framework was built. A later analysis assigned V and J genes by comparing TCR nucleotide sequences with IMGT/GENE-DB human TR gene sequences. Using the TCRdist pipeline, a later analysis assigned CDR3 sequences along with most-parsimonious VDJ recombination scenarios. A later analysis defined each TCR beta chain by its CDR3 amino acid sequence plus V-gene family, and excluded reads lacking a unique V-gene family. A later analysis removed several hundred highly shared, low-generation-probability nucleotide sequences to deal with suspected cross-contamination and a sequencing artifact. For each public chain, a later analysis derived a clonal expansion index from normalized ranks of inferred template counts within each repertoire. In a later analysis, generation probabilities were computed with a VDJ recombination model fitted to out-of-frame rearrangements, and the resulting probabilities were checked against IGoR. A later analysis scored TCR-TCR, TCR-HLA and TCR-CMV co-occurrence with hypergeometric tests, applying a repertoire-size bias correction to TCR pairs. A later analysis estimated false discovery rates by permuting HLA or CMV assignments 20 times. In a later analysis, co-occurring TCRs were grouped with DBSCAN, and TCRdist sequence similarity was added when clustering was performed within HLA-allele-positive subsets. Repertoires with fewer than 30,000 or more than 120,000 public chains were left out of co-occurrence clustering, as were roughly five repertoires with anomalous nucleotide sharing. This immuneACCESS table, as held by TCRdb, lists in-frame sequences with V and J called but not all clones. Of the missing ones, under half trace to an unresolved V gene in checked studies; the others have no known cause. The DNA gave D and trimming, while V, J and clone size come from that table. The sample includes some 190,000 clones, with about 85% observed a single time. 1% of the sample goes to the ten largest clones.

Sequencing was carried out using PBMCs. The V and J segments used are TRBV28 and TRBJ2-1, with 10 middle bases fitting TRBD1. The clonotype comes from a boy younger than 10 in good health and CMV-seronegative. The nucleotide sequence reads as follows: TGTGCCAGCAGTTTAGGTCTGCAGGACAGGGGGTCGTATGAGCAGTTCTTC. This gives the protein CASSLGLQDRGSYEQFF.